Following are 15 T cell receptor beta chains from one sample sequenced in a study of CD8 T cells in ankylosing spondylitis. TCRdb independently ran MiXCR on the 5' RACE reads; one entry per CDR3 protein. The table includes 220,000 or so distinct CDR3 sequences, 8% to 11% detected once. The sequenced sample consisted of blood, either unsorted or a sorted T cell fraction (not recorded which). The receptors shown here come from a male donor with ankylosing spondylitis or in good health (not recorded which).

There are a few counts of this clonotype. The chain employs TRBV29-1 and TRBJ1-1; 9 positions agree with TRBD1. The CDR3 contains 15 residues. Looked up from germline, CDR1 is SQVTM and CDR2 is ANQGSEA. V was pared by 4 bases and J by 0 bases, with 6 bases of the junction left unmatched. The CDR3 region is CSVGGTGFVNTEAFF. The DNA for the CDR3 is TGCAGCGTTGGCGGGACAGGGTTCGTGAACACTGAAGCTTTCTTT. Drawing the rest from reference TRBV29-1 and TRBJ1-1, the complete variable domain is SAVISQKPSRDICQRGTSLTIQCQVDSQVTMMFWYRQQPGQSLTLIATANQGSEATYESGFVIDKFPISRPNLTFSTLTVSNMSPEDSSIYLCSVGGTGFVNTEAFFGQGTRLTVV.

The genes are TRBV29-1 and TRBJ1-2, with unresolved D. From germline, CDR1 is SQVTM and CDR2 ANQGSEA. Trimming shortened V by 3 bases and J by 4 bases, and 21 bases separated the two germline ends. The CDR3 runs to 16 residues. The DNA of the CDR3 is TGCAGCGTTGAGGCGGACCTGGGGTCTTATGGCTATGGCTACACCTTC. Protein sequence: CSVEADLGSYGYGYTF.

This clonotype was seen a handful of times. The rearrangement uses TRBV20-1 and TRBJ2-3, with D possibly matching TRBD1 (5 bases). Trimming took 0 bases from V and 0 from J, leaving 16 bases between them. The germline gives CDR1 DFQATT, CDR2 SNEGSKA (reference sequence). The CDR3 has 17 residues. The CDR3 loop is CSARDPESGSSTDTQYF. CDR3 nucleotide sequence: TGCAGTGCTAGAGATCCGGAGTCAGGGTCTAGCACAGATACGCAGTATTTT.

In this sample, this clonotype turned up a few times. This chain links TRBV20-1 with TRBJ2-7; D may be TRBD1 (6 bases). The CDR3 spans 15 residues. Germline loops: CDR1 DFQATT, CDR2 SNEGSKA (reference sequence). V lost 3 bases and J 7 bases, leaving 22 bases between the germline ends. This CDR3 reads CSASTAAGVRGEQYF. The CDR3 DNA follows: TGCAGTGCTAGCACCGCGGCAGGGGTCCGGGGAGAGCAGTACTTC.

This clonotype was counted ten times or more. The genes are TRBV9 and TRBJ1-6, with 10 bases that match TRBD1. CDR3 length: 14 amino acids. The V segment lost 2 bases and the J segment 14 bases; nucleotides outside the gene matches: 7. Germline assignment: CDR1 SGDLS and CDR2 YYNGEE. The CDR3 is CASSVSGQGEALHF. The CDR3 nucleotides read TGTGCCAGCAGCGTTAGTGGACAGGGGGAGGCCCTCCACTTT.

This clonotype was detected ten times or more. This chain joins TRBV5-1 and TRBJ1-2; D is uncertain. The CDR3 covers 17 residues. Deletions cut 0 bases from V and 6 bases from J, with 21 bases between. Germline V lookup: CDR1 SGHRS, CDR2 YFSETQ. CDR3 nucleotide sequence: TGCGCCAGCAGCTTGGGGATTTTCACCGGGGAAACTGATGGCTACACCTTC. Amino acids: CASSLGIFTGETDGYTF.

This clonotype was recorded many times. The chain is built from TRBV5-1 and TRBJ2-3, with D possibly TRBD1 on 6 matching bases. The germline V and J ends were trimmed by 2 bases and 1 base, with 11 bases remaining between them. CDR3 size: 15 residues. Germline CDR1 is SGHRS and CDR2 is YFSETQ. The CDR3 sequence: CASSFGQWGTDTQYF. The CDR3 DNA reads as TGCGCCAGCAGCTTTGGACAGTGGGGCACAGATACGCAGTATTTT.

This clonotype was seen at least ten times. The chain uses TRBV5-1 and TRBJ2-1, with TRBD2 identical over 8 bases. The CDR3 spans 15 residues. The V segment lost 4 bases and the J segment 8 bases; nucleotides outside the gene matches: 11. Germline lookup yields CDR1 SGHRS and CDR2 YFSETQ. Here the CDR3 DNA reads TGCGCCAGCAGCGCCGGGCGCGGGGGGCTCGATGAGCAGTTCTTC. Amino acids: CASSAGRGGLDEQFF.

The chain recombines TRBV7-2 with TRBJ2-3, with 8 bases matching TRBD2. This CDR3 is built from 15 residues. The J segment lost 5 bases and the V segment lost 6 bases, leaving 10 bases of the junction unmatched. Germline loops: CDR1 SGHTA, CDR2 FQGNSA. The DNA for the CDR3 is TGTGCCAGCAGTCTGAGGACTAGCACCCGAGATACGCAGTATTTT. Translation: CASSLRTSTRDTQYF. The full variable domain, rest sourced from reference TRBV7-2 and TRBJ2-3, is GAGVSQSPSNKVTEKGKDVELRCDPISGHTALYWYRQSLGQGLEFLIYFQGNSAPDKSGLPSDRFSAERTGGSVSTLTIQRTQQEDSAVYLCASSLRTSTRDTQYFGPGTRLTVL.

This clonotype was counted ten times or more. The chain joins TRBV12-3 or TRBV12-4 to TRBJ2-2, with 9 bases aligning to TRBD1. Trimming at V came to 8 bases and at J to 13 bases, leaving 8 bases not matched to a gene. The length of the CDR3 is 12 residues. The CDR3 coding sequence is TGTGCCAGCGGTGACCCGGACAGGGGGCTGTTTTTT. Protein product: CASGDPDRGLFF.

In this sample, this clonotype turned up many times. The chain couples TRBV19 to TRBJ2-3, with TRBD1 matching 7 bases. Germline V gives CDR1 LNHDA, CDR2 SQIVND (reference sequence). The CDR3 sequence is 14 residues long. After removal of 4 bases from V and 4 bases from J, the junction contained 5 bases not matched to a gene. The CDR3 DNA sequence: TGTGCCAGTAGTAGGGGACAGTACCCAGATACGCAGTATTTT. Protein sequence: CASSRGQYPDTQYF.

There are many counts of this clonotype. The chain employs TRBV12-3 or TRBV12-4 and TRBJ2-7; D is ambiguous. This CDR3 region has 13 residues. Trimming shortened V by 3 bases and J by 2 bases, and 8 bases separated the two germline ends. The CDR3 here is CASSFGRAYEQYF. The CDR3 bases are TGTGCCAGCAGTTTTGGGCGAGCCTACGAGCAGTACTTC.

As to this clonotype: A much larger clone differs by one base, so this may be a read error. The chain employs TRBV28 and TRBJ2-1; possible D gene TRBD2, 5 bases. V lost 4 bases, J lost 5 bases, and 15 bases lay in between. The CDR3 sequence is 15 residues long. Germline V gene sequence: CDR1 MDHEN, CDR2 SYDVKM. This chain's CDR3 is CASSSLVGKNNEQFF. The CDR3 nucleotides are TGTGCCAGCAGTTCACTAGTGGGAAAAAACAATGAGCAGTTCTTC.

The chain couples TRBV6-5 to TRBJ1-1; D is perhaps TRBD1 (5 bases). The CDR3 has 15 amino acids. Trimming stripped 2 bases from V and 0 bases from J, with 10 bases between. The germline CDR1 and CDR2 sequences are MNHEY and SVGAGI. In DNA form, the CDR3 reads TGTGCCAGCAGTTACACCGACAGCTTGAACACTGAAGCTTTCTTT. Translation: CASSYTDSLNTEAFF.

This clonotype was recorded at least ten times. This chain links TRBV24-1 with TRBJ2-5; no reliable D call. The CDR3 length is 14 residues. V gave up 5 bases and J gave up 3 bases, with 12 bases separating them. Germline V gives CDR1 KGHDR, CDR2 SFDVKD. The CDR3 here is CATSAQATKETQYF. Written as DNA, the CDR3 is TGTGCCACCAGTGCCCAGGCGACCAAAGAGACCCAGTACTTC.